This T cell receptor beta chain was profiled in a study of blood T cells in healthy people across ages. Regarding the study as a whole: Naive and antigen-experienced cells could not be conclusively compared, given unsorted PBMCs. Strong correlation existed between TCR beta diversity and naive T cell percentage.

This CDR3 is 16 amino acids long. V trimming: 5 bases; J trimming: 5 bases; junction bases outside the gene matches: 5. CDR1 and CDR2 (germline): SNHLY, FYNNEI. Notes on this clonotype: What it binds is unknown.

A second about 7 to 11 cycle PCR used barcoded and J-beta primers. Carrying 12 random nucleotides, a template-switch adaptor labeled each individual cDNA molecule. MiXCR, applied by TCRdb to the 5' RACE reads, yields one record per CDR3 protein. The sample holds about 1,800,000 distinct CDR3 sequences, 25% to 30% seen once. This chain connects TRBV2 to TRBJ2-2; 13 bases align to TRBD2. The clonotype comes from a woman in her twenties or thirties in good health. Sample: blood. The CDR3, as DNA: TGTGCCAGCAGTTTACTAGCGGGAGGGTGGACCGGGGAGCTGTTTTTT. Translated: CASSLLAGGWTGELFF. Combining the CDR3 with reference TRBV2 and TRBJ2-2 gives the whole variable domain EPEVTQTPSHQVTQMGQEVILRCVPISNHLYFYWYRQILGQKVEFLVSFYNNEISEKSEIFDDQFSVERPDGSNFTLKIRSTKLEDSAMYFCASSLLAGGWTGELFFGEGSRLTVL.